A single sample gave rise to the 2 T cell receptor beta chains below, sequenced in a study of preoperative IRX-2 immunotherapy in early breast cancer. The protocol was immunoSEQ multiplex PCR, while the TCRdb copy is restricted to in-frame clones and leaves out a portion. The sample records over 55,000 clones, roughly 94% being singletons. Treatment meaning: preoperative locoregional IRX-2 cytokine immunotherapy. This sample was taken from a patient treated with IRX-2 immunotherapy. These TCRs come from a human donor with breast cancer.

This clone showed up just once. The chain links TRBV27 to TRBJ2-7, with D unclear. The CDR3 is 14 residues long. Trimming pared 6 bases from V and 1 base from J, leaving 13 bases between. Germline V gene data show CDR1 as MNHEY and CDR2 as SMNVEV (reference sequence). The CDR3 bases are TGTGCCAGCAGCCCAGATTCAATTTCCTACGAGCAGTACTTC. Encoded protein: CASSPDSISYEQYF.

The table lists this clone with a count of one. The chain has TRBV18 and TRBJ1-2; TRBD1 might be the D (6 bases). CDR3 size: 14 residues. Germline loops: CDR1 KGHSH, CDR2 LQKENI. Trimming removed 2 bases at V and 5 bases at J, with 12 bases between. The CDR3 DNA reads TGTGCCAGCTCACCAGCCGGACAGATTTATGGCTACACCTTC. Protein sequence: CASSPAGQIYGYTF.